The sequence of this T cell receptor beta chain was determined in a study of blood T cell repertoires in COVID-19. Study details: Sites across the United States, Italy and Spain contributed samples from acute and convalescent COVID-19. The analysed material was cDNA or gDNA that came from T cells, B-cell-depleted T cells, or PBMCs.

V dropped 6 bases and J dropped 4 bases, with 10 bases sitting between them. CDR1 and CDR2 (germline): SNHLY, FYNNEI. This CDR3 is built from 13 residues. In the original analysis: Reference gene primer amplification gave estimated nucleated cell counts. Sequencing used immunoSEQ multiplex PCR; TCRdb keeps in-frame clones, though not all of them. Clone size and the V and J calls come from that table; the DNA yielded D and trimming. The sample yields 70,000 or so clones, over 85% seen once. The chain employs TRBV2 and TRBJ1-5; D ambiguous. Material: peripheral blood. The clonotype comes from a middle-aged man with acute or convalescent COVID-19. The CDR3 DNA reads TGTGCCAGCAGCGCCGTGGAGAATCAGCCCCAGCATTTT. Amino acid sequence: CASSAVENQPQHF.